The clone carrying this T cell receptor (beta chain) was recorded once. Its target is unknown. This sample is drawn from a study of early T cells in non-severe SARS-CoV-2 infection. Study-wide context: Chains from this unsorted whole-blood bulk RNA could not be paired.

Germline loops: CDR1 MDHEN, CDR2 SYDVKM. CDR3 length: 15 residues. The V end lost 7 bases, the J end lost 5 bases, and 18 bases lay between the germline ends. As part of library construction, unique molecular identifiers were attached to individual cDNA molecules. Using its own MiXCR run on the 5' RACE reads, TCRdb lists one record per CDR3 protein. The data hold tens of thousands of distinct CDR3 sequences, with around 5.1% observed a single time. Study-wide findings and caveats: In VDJdb matching, anti-spike CD8 responses were favored while private and CD4 specificities went missing.

The V gene is TRBV28, the J gene TRBJ2-1; possible D gene TRBD2, 6 bases. The starting material was whole blood, obtained at baseline. The sequence was obtained from an adult who was a healthcare worker with PCR-confirmed SARS-CoV-2 infection or an uninfected control (not recorded which). The DNA of the CDR3 is TGTGCCAGCATCGGGCAGAAAGCGGGTAACAATGAGCAGTTCTTC. This codes for CASIGQKAGNNEQFF.